The text below deals with one T cell receptor (beta chain). Its antigen is currently not known. Base qualities are not provided; no much larger clone lies one nucleotide away. Clipping removes 6 bases from V and 4 bases from J, with 5 as the unmatched junction base count. From cysteine to phenylalanine, the CDR3 is 14 amino acids long. The only DNA kept is the CDR3, 42 bases in frame from the first base. In the germline V gene, CDR1 corresponds to MDHEN and CDR2 to SYDVKM. This entry is derived from a study of blood T cell repertoires in COVID-19 (dated by TCRdb to 2018 to 2021). Notes on the research overall: Collaborator samples came from the United States, Italy and Spain and covered acute and convalescent phases of COVID-19. The material from the prospective study consisted of cDNA or gDNA derived from T cells, B-cell-depleted T cells, or PBMCs. Deeply sampled blood TCRbeta repertoires from subjects exposed to, actively infected with, or recovered from COVID-19 were included in the dataset. The repertoires were made available in a free public database intended to serve as a resource for research on the immune response to SARS-CoV-2. Samples came from the ongoing ImmuneRACE study (first 160 participants) plus 1,254 subjects from 6 global collaborators. The sample metadata nearly always contained a de-identified subject ID, COVID-19 status, age in years and sex. HLA class I and class II types, where available, came from metadata supplied by the sample provider rather than from assay-based typing. General conclusions and limits of the study: How much clinical and demographic metadata was included differed by source and by participant, and the metadata was provided uncurated.

In the prospective study, participants were roughly 18 to 95 years old, resided in fewer than 25 geographic areas of the United States, and were enrolled through a virtual design. To assign participants to cohorts, the prospective study relied on clinical history that participants themselves reported in a screening survey and a study questionnaire. Exposed participants were defined as having been in contact with someone with a PCR-confirmed or clinician-diagnosed COVID-19 case within 2 weeks of study entry. In the prospective study, mobile phlebotomists collected whole blood, serum and a nasopharyngeal or oropharyngeal swab from each participant. Participants in the prospective study had the option to provide additional blood draws and questionnaires over a 2-month period. Before DNA extraction, prospective study blood samples were shipped either frozen or at room temperature. The immunoSEQ Assay, a bias-controlled multiplex PCR, was used to amplify TCRbeta CDR3 regions from genomic DNA. The original methods were these. The number of nucleated cells in each sample was estimated from the amplification of reference gene primers within the assay. To quantify the absolute abundance of each unique TCRbeta CDR3 rearrangement, sequence reads were collapsed and filtered. For each sample, productive Simpson clonality was calculated by taking the square root of Simpson's diversity index across productive rearrangements. As stored in TCRdb, this immuneACCESS dataset retains in-frame rearrangements with V and J assigned. A fraction of the clones does not appear; measured against another copy, unresolved V genes explain less than half of the discrepancy, and the remainder lacks a known reason. V, J and clone size are taken as reported in that table, and D and trimming were inferred from the DNA itself. For this sample the table gives roughly 380,000 clones, of which roughly 90% were detected only once. The top ten clonotypes cover about 0.94% of the sample.

This chain joins TRBV28 to TRBJ2-1, and 8 bases in between align with TRBD2. Material: PBMCs or T cells enriched from blood (not recorded which). The origin of this receptor is a woman between 25 and 40 years old who had been exposed to COVID-19. The CDR3 protein: CASRPTGGYNEQFF. The sequenced DNA is TGTGCCAGCAGGCCCACGGGAGGGTACAATGAGCAGTTCTTC.